A selection of T cell receptor beta chains follows, all from one sample in a study of shared clonotypes between healthy human individuals. Sequencing was performed with immunoSEQ multiplex PCR; in TCRdb, only in-frame clones are kept and a portion is missing. The sample yields 950,000 to 1,300,000 clones, about 70% seen once. Source material: memory CD4+ T cells sorted from blood. These receptors originate from a man in his late teens or twenties in good health. The CDR3 runs from the conserved cysteine through the conserved F or W. Fields, in order: J gene, clone size, D gene, V gene, CDR3 DNA, CDR3 protein. D genes are given only for firm matches. Expanded clones are given a class, and other clones once, few, many or no size at all.

J: TRBJ2-2; size: NA; D: NA; V: TRBV19; DNA: TGTGCCAGTAGTATACCAGGGGTCGGCGGGGAGCTGTTTTTT; CDR3: CASSIPGVGGELFF
J: TRBJ2-1; size: once; D: TRBD2; V: TRBV7-2; DNA: TGTGCCAGCAACCACCCGGGACTAGGGGGCAATGAGCAGTTCTTC; CDR3: CASNHPGLGGNEQFF
J: TRBJ2-2; size: NA; D: NA; V: TRBV10-3; DNA: TGTGCCATCAGTGATAAGGGAATGGGGAACACCGGGGAGCTGTTTTTT; CDR3: CAISDKGMGNTGELFF
J: TRBJ2-5; size: NA; D: TRBD2; V: TRBV11-2; DNA: TGTGCCAGCAGCTTAGAGGTATTCGGGAGGAGGGAGACCCAGTACTTC; CDR3: CASSLEVFGRRETQYF
J: TRBJ2-7; size: NA; D: NA; V: TRBV5-4; DNA: TGTGCCAGCAGCTTGACTCAAAGCTCCTACGAGCAGTACTTC; CDR3: CASSLTQSSYEQYF
J: TRBJ2-3; size: NA; D: TRBD2; V: TRBV7-7; DNA: TGTGCGGGGCGGCTAGCGGGACATCACCCAATCACAGATACGCAGTATTTT; CDR3: CAGRLAGHHPITDTQYF
J: TRBJ2-7; size: NA; D: TRBD1; V: TRBV19; DNA: TGTGCCAGTAGTTCCTCAGAGGGACAGGGCACGTACTTC; CDR3: CASSSSEGQGTYF
J: TRBJ2-1; size: NA; D: TRBD2; V: TRBV2; DNA: TGTGCCAGCAGTAGACTAGCGTCTCTAAATGAGCAGTTCTTC; CDR3: CASSRLASLNEQFF
J: TRBJ1-5; size: NA; D: NA; V: TRBV30; DNA: TGTGCCTGGAGTGTTGGATTAGACAGTGAAGGCAATCAGCCCCAGCATTTT; CDR3: CAWSVGLDSEGNQPQHF
J: TRBJ1-4; size: NA; D: TRBD1; V: TRBV7-2; DNA: TGTGCCAGCAGCCTCGGAGGGGGCAGGGATGAAAAACTGTTTTTT; CDR3: CASSLGGGRDEKLFF
J: TRBJ1-2; size: few; D: NA; V: TRBV5-6; DNA: TGTGCCAGCACCCTCGTGGGGGTTTTCTATGGCTACACCTTC; CDR3: CASTLVGVFYGYTF
J: TRBJ2-1; size: NA; D: TRBD2; V: TRBV27; DNA: TGTGCCAGCAGTACCTCCGGACTAGCGGGGCGCAATGAGCAGTTCTTC; CDR3: CASSTSGLAGRNEQFF
J: TRBJ2-7; size: NA; D: NA; V: TRBV5-4; DNA: TGTGCCAGCAGCTTGTACGGGCCCTCCTACGAGCAGTACTTC; CDR3: CASSLYGPSYEQYF
J: TRBJ1-1; size: NA; D: NA; V: TRBV2; DNA: TGTGCCAGCAGTGTACATGGCAATATGAACACTGAAGCTTTCTTT; CDR3: CASSVHGNMNTEAFF
J: TRBJ2-7; size: many; D: TRBD2; V: TRBV5-8; DNA: TGTGCCAGCAGTCCGGGGGGAAACGAGCAGTACTTC; CDR3: CASSPGGNEQYF
J: TRBJ2-5; size: NA; D: TRBD2; V: TRBV15; DNA: TGTGCCACCAGCGGCAAGGGGTGGACTAGCGCAAAGGGGGAGACCCAGTACTTC; CDR3: CATSGKGWTSAKGETQYF
J: TRBJ2-7; size: NA; D: NA; V: TRBV7-6; DNA: TGTGCCAGCAGCTGGACGGGGGCCTCCGAGCAGTACTTC; CDR3: CASSWTGASEQYF